This is a list of T cell receptor beta chains from one sample in a study of shared clonotypes between healthy human individuals. Clones were sequenced by immunoSEQ multiplex PCR, and TCRdb holds only the in-frame ones, with some missing. The sample carries some 1,100,000 clones, about 84% recorded once. Sequencing input: memory CD4+ T cells from PBMCs. These receptors were collected from a man younger than 35 in good health. Some clones in this sample may be carry-over from other donors' samples. CDR3s include the opening cysteine and the closing phenylalanine or tryptophan. D genes are given only for firm matches. Rows may omit the clone size; those that give it use once, few, many or a size class.

V: TRBV14
size: few
D: -
J: TRBJ1-5
DNA: TGTGCCAGCAGCCAAGATCAGTATCAGCCCCAGCATTTT
CDR3: CASSQDQYQPQHF

V: TRBV5-1
size: -
D: -
J: TRBJ2-2
DNA: TGCGCCAGCAGCTTTGGACCCACGACCGGGGAGCTGTTTTTT
CDR3: CASSFGPTTGELFF

V: TRBV28
size: -
D: -
J: TRBJ1-5
DNA: TGTGCCAGCAGTGCCCAAACAGGGTTCAATCAGCCCCAGCATTTT
CDR3: CASSAQTGFNQPQHF

V: TRBV2
size: few
D: TRBD1
J: TRBJ1-4
DNA: TGTGCCAGCAGGGCAGGGGGCGCAATTGAAAAACTGTTTTTT
CDR3: CASRAGGAIEKLFF

V: TRBV10-2
size: -
D: -
J: TRBJ2-5
DNA: TGCGCCAGCCTTAGGGCCCGCCAAGAGACCCAGTACTTC
CDR3: CASLRARQETQYF

V: TRBV7-9
size: -
D: -
J: TRBJ1-6
DNA: TGTGCCAGCAGCTTAGAGGGGGGGTCACCCCTCCACTTT
CDR3: CASSLEGGSPLHF

V: TRBV2
size: -
D: -
J: TRBJ2-7
DNA: TGTGCCAGCTCGGGCAGCTACGAGCAGTACTTC
CDR3: CASSGSYEQYF

V: TRBV6-6
size: -
D: TRBD2
J: TRBJ2-1
DNA: TGTGCCAGTGGGCGGCTAGCGGGAGCCTACAATGAGCAGTTCTTC
CDR3: CASGRLAGAYNEQFF

V: TRBV7-6
size: -
D: TRBD1
J: TRBJ1-4
DNA: TGTGCCAGCAGCTTAAGTGGGACAGGGTGGGCTGAAAAACTGTTTTTT
CDR3: CASSLSGTGWAEKLFF

V: TRBV28
size: -
D: -
J: TRBJ2-3
DNA: TGTGCCAGCAGCCAATCGACTAGCACAGATACGCAGTATTTT
CDR3: CASSQSTSTDTQYF

V: TRBV9
size: -
D: -
J: TRBJ1-1
DNA: TGTGCCAGCAGCGTAGCGGAAGGTGGGGTCAACACTGAAGCTTTCTTT
CDR3: CASSVAEGGVNTEAFF

V: TRBV5-1
size: -
D: -
J: TRBJ2-1
DNA: TGCGCCAGCAGCTTGGGGCGAGAGGGCTATGAGCAGTTCTTC
CDR3: CASSLGREGYEQFF

V: TRBV27
size: -
D: -
J: TRBJ2-2
DNA: TGTGCCAGCCGCCGTACTGGTCCCACCGGGGAGCTGTTTTTT
CDR3: CASRRTGPTGELFF

V: TRBV2
size: once
D: -
J: TRBJ1-4
DNA: TGTGCCAGCTCTGAGACCTGGGTGTATGAAAAACTGTTTTTT
CDR3: CASSETWVYEKLFF

V: TRBV7-9
size: -
D: -
J: TRBJ2-1
DNA: TGTGCCAGCAGCGTCTATAACAGTCGCTCCTACAATGAGCAGTTCTTC
CDR3: CASSVYNSRSYNEQFF

V: TRBV7-3
size: -
D: -
J: TRBJ1-5
DNA: TGTGCCAGCAGCTCACCCTTGGGGGTAGGGCAGCCCCAGCATTTT
CDR3: CASSSPLGVGQPQHF

V: TRBV27
size: -
D: -
J: TRBJ2-7
DNA: TGTGCCAGCAGTTACCGCGATTCCTACGAGCAGTACTTC
CDR3: CASSYRDSYEQYF

V: TRBV5-6
size: -
D: TRBD2
J: TRBJ2-7
DNA: TGTGCCAGCAGCCCTGGGGGGGGACTAGTAGCGGAGCAGTACTTC
CDR3: CASSPGGGLVAEQYF

V: TRBV5-1
size: -
D: -
J: TRBJ1-3
DNA: TGCGCCAGCAGCCCTGGGACACTGGGAAACACCATATATTTT
CDR3: CASSPGTLGNTIYF

V: TRBV5-5
size: -
D: -
J: TRBJ1-5
DNA: TGTGCCAGCAGCTTGTCTACTTTCGAAGCCCAGCATTTT
CDR3: CASSLSTFEAQHF

V: TRBV6-4
size: few
D: -
J: TRBJ1-5
DNA: TGTGCCAGCAGTGACGAGCCCGGGCAGCCCCAGCATTTT
CDR3: CASSDEPGQPQHF

V: TRBV6-5
size: -
D: TRBD1
J: TRBJ1-1
DNA: TGTGCCAGCAGTTACGGACAGGGAAGGACTGAAGCTTTCTTT
CDR3: CASSYGQGRTEAFF

V: TRBV7-7
size: -
D: -
J: TRBJ2-2
DNA: TGTGCCAGCAGCTTAGGGCTAGGGAACACCGGGGAGCTGTTTTTT
CDR3: CASSLGLGNTGELFF

V: TRBV9
size: -
D: TRBD1
J: TRBJ2-7
DNA: TGTGCCAGCAGCGTAGATGGGACAGGGTCCTACGAGCAGTACTTC
CDR3: CASSVDGTGSYEQYF

V: TRBV5-1
size: -
D: -
J: TRBJ1-2
DNA: TGCGCCAGCTCCCGAGGCGGGGGGCAAAGTGGCTACACCTTC
CDR3: CASSRGGGQSGYTF

V: TRBV6-1
size: -
D: -
J: TRBJ1-2
DNA: TGTGCCAGCGGTTCAGCGTTAGACTATGGCTACACCTTC
CDR3: CASGSALDYGYTF